Below are 2 T cell receptor beta chains sequenced from a single sample in a study of T cell repertoires in cytomegalovirus infection. MiXCR was run by TCRdb on the reads, yielding one entry per CDR3 protein. The table shows around 200,000 distinct CDR3 sequences, with about 17% occurring only once. The source material was CD8+ T cells from PBMCs. All receptors come from a human donor in good health (CMV status not recorded). Some clones in this sample may be carry-over from other donors' samples.

This clonotype showed up just a few times. This chain links TRBV28 with TRBJ2-7; D gene unclear. Per the germline V gene, CDR1 is MDHEN and CDR2 is SYDVKM. CDR3 length: 17 amino acids. Trimming removed 7 bases at V and 0 bases at J, with 22 bases between. The DNA of the CDR3 is TGTGCCAGCACGGTCGACAAAATTGTTAATCCCTCCTACGAGCAGTACTTC. This codes for CASTVDKIVNPSYEQYF.

This clonotype was seen a handful of times. J is TRBJ2-7 and V is TRBV11-1, with D perhaps TRBD1 (5 bases). The CDR3 runs 14 residues. Germline V gene lookup returns CDR1 SGHAT and CDR2 FQDESV (reference sequence). V was clipped by 0 bases and J by 4 bases, with 10 bases between them. The CDR3, as DNA: TGTGCCAGCAGCTTAGCGAACCAGGGTTACGAGCAGTACTTC. Translated: CASSLANQGYEQYF.